This passage covers 27 T cell receptor beta chains from one sample sequenced in a study of control samples from healthy donors and cancer patients. Sequencing used immunoSEQ multiplex PCR; TCRdb keeps in-frame clones, though not all of them. The table lists some 90,000 clones, 85% to 90% of them singletons. Input material: blood. These receptors all come from a woman aged 60-75 years in good health.

In this sample, this clone turned up once. This CDR3 is CAWQGGTEAFF. The CDR3 DNA sequence: TGTGCCTGGCAAGGGGGAACTGAAGCTTTCTTT. The chain combines TRBV30 with TRBJ1-1; TRBD1 might be the D (6 bases). The V and J ends lost 5 bases and 5 bases respectively, with 9 bases between them. In germline, CDR1 is GTSNPN, CDR2 SVGIG (reference sequence). The CDR3 length is 11 residues.

The chain recombines TRBV2 with TRBJ2-5; 7 bases line up with TRBD2. In germline, CDR1 is SNHLY, CDR2 FYNNEI. The CDR3 is made up of 14 amino acids. V gave up 5 bases and J gave up 5 bases; unmatched junction bases: 8. The CDR3 bases are TGTGCCAGCAGTAGGGAGGGCCTGTATGAGACCCAGTACTTC. It translates to CASSREGLYETQYF.

The rearrangement uses TRBV19 and TRBJ1-6; tentatively, D is TRBD1 (6 bases). CDR3 size: 15 residues. Trimming cost V 6 bases and J 2 bases, with 11 bases left between them. Germline V lookup: CDR1 LNHDA, CDR2 SQIVND (reference sequence). CDR3 sequence reads: CASRKQGAYNSPLHF. The CDR3, as DNA: TGTGCCAGTAGGAAACAGGGAGCCTATAATTCACCCCTCCACTTT.

This rearrangement joins TRBV7-2 to TRBJ1-1, with D possibly matching TRBD1 (6 bases). Germline V gene lookup returns CDR1 SGHTA and CDR2 FQGNSA. V lost 5 bases to trimming and J lost 4 bases, with 14 bases between them. The CDR3 consists of 14 residues. Here the CDR3 DNA reads TGTGCCAGCAGCGCCTGGGGGGGGGCCACTGAAGCTTTCTTT. Translating gives CASSAWGGATEAFF.

The table lists this clone with a few counts. In DNA form, the CDR3 reads TGTGCCAGCACCCCTGATCCGGGGTCCTATGGCTACACCTTC. Its protein product is CASTPDPGSYGYTF. J is TRBJ1-2 and V is TRBV7-9, with D hard to call. Germline assignment: CDR1 SEHNR and CDR2 FQNEAQ (reference sequence). The V and J ends lost 7 bases and 4 bases respectively, with 16 bases between them. The CDR3 sequence is 14 residues long.

This clone is a singleton in its sample. The gene calls are TRBV5-8 and TRBJ2-3; 8 bases are shared with TRBD2. In germline, CDR1 is SGHTS, CDR2 YDEGEE. The trim removed 4 bases at V and 1 base at J, leaving 5 bases unmatched. The CDR3 sequence is 15 residues long. The CDR3 nucleotides are TGTGCCAGCAGCCGTAGCGGGGTCGGCACAGATACGCAGTATTTT. Protein: CASSRSGVGTDTQYF.

At least ten counts were recorded for this clone. J is TRBJ1-5 and V is TRBV28; TRBD1 agrees at 7 bases. The germline V gene has CDR1 MDHEN and CDR2 SYDVKM. The CDR3 runs 14 residues. V was clipped by 6 bases and J by 6 bases; unmatched bases: 8. CDR3 nucleotide sequence: TGTGCCAGCAGCACTACAGGGGCGGGTCAGCCCCAGCATTTT. It is translated as CASSTTGAGQPQHF.

This chain connects TRBV7-2 to TRBJ2-1; no reliable D call. Germline CDR1 is SGHTA and CDR2 is FQGNSA. Between the trimmed V and J ends, which lost 5 bases and 3 bases, there was a span of 2 bases. The CDR3 spans 11 residues. The CDR3 region has the DNA TGTGCCAGCAGCATCTACAATGAGCAGTTCTTC. It yields the protein CASSIYNEQFF.

This chain joins TRBV6-5 and TRBJ1-2; a weak D match, TRBD1 (6 bases). This CDR3 comprises 15 residues. V dropped 7 bases and J dropped 2 bases, with 17 bases sitting between them. Germline V gene lookup returns CDR1 MNHEY and CDR2 SVGAGI. CDR3 nucleotide sequence: TGTGCCAGCATGGTGTCCCCCCAGGGGAACTATGGCTACACCTTC. Its protein product is CASMVSPQGNYGYTF.

The rearrangement joins TRBV9 to TRBJ1-6, with TRBD1 identical over 7 bases. After removal of 0 bases from V and 7 bases from J, the junction contained 4 bases not matched to a gene. The CDR3 extends over 15 amino acids. Germline V gives CDR1 SGDLS, CDR2 YYNGEE. In nucleotides, the CDR3 is TGTGCCAGCAGCGTAGGGGACAGCCGAAATTCACCCCTCCACTTT. Residues: CASSVGDSRNSPLHF.

The chain employs TRBV18 and TRBJ1-1; the match to TRBD1 covers 7 bases. The CDR3 contains 15 residues. V shed 4 bases and J 5 bases; nucleotides not matched to a gene: 10. Germline CDR1 reads KGHSH; CDR2 reads LQKENI. CDR3 DNA sequence: TGTGCCAGCTCACAACGACAGGGAAGGTGGACTGAAGCTTTCTTT. This sequence encodes CASSQRQGRWTEAFF.

The chain links TRBV7-9 to TRBJ1-2; the D gene is possibly TRBD1 (6 bases). Trimming took 0 bases from V and 3 from J, leaving 14 bases between them. The germline V gene encodes CDR1 SEHNR and CDR2 FQNEAQ (reference sequence). The CDR3 is 16 residues long. CDR3 in DNA: TGTGCCAGCAGCTTAGCCTGGGGGCAGGTCGACTATGGCTACACCTTC. Amino acid sequence: CASSLAWGQVDYGYTF.

This chain uses TRBV7-2 with TRBJ2-3; possibly TRBD2 for D (6 bases). CDR1 is SGHTA and CDR2 is FQGNSA in the germline V gene. Trimming pared 5 bases from V and 0 bases from J, leaving 9 bases between. CDR3 length: 14 residues. In nucleotides, the CDR3 is TGTGCCAGCAGCCCCGGGACTAGCACAGATACGCAGTATTTT. This encodes CASSPGTSTDTQYF.

The genes are TRBV12-3 or TRBV12-4 and TRBJ1-1; unclear D gene. This CDR3 region has 13 residues. V shed 7 bases and J shed 4 bases, with 13 bases lying between them. The CDR3 region has the DNA TGTGCCAGCACCATTGAAGGGCCCACTGAAGCTTTCTTT. Its protein is CASTIEGPTEAFF.

The rearrangement uses TRBV19 and TRBJ2-7; possibly TRBD2 for D (5 bases). The germline V and J ends were trimmed by 6 bases and 4 bases, with 19 bases remaining between them. The CDR3 has 15 amino acids. CDR1 is LNHDA and CDR2 is SQIVND in the germline V gene (reference sequence). CDR3 in amino acids: CASSPVGSSFYEQYF. CDR3 in DNA: TGTGCCAGTAGCCCGGTGGGGAGTTCATTTTACGAGCAGTACTTC.

The rearrangement joins TRBV12-5 to TRBJ1-1; D may be TRBD1 (6 bases). Per germline, CDR1 LGHNT and CDR2 FRNRAP. The CDR3 extends over 14 amino acids. The germline V and J ends were trimmed by 7 bases and 3 bases, with 15 bases remaining between them. Here the CDR3 DNA reads TGTGCTAGTGTACCCCCAGGGGATTACACTGAAGCTTTCTTT. It codes for CASVPPGDYTEAFF.

The chain couples TRBV6-5 to TRBJ2-7, with D hard to call. Germline CDR1 MNHEY, CDR2 SVGAGI. The CDR3 is made up of 12 amino acids. V was shortened by 8 bases and J by 2 bases, with 10 bases between the two germline ends. The CDR3 loop reads CASGRGAYEQYF. The CDR3, as DNA: TGTGCCAGCGGACGTGGGGCCTACGAGCAGTACTTC.

The CDR3 region has the DNA TGCGCCAGCGGCGGTCCGGGACAGGGGGTTAACTATGGCTACACCTTC. Encoded protein: CASGGPGQGVNYGYTF. The V gene is TRBV10-2, the J gene TRBJ1-2, with TRBD1 matching over 11 bases. With V trimmed by 8 bases and J by 1 base, 9 bases remained unmatched. Germline V gene data show CDR1 as WSHSY and CDR2 as SAAADI. The CDR3 loop spans 16 amino acids.

The gene calls are TRBV24-1 and TRBJ2-1, with 15 bases fitting TRBD2. Germline V CDR1 and CDR2: KGHDR, SFDVKD. J was trimmed by 3 bases and V by 4 bases; bases with no gene match: 9. The CDR3 spans 19 residues. CDR3 amino acids: CATSDPGLAGGPNYNEQFF. The CDR3 DNA follows: TGTGCCACCAGTGACCCGGGACTAGCGGGAGGCCCTAACTACAATGAGCAGTTCTTC.

This clone was seen a single time. The rearrangement links TRBV19 to TRBJ1-6; maybe TRBD1 (5 bases). Germline CDR1 and CDR2: LNHDA and SQIVND (reference sequence). V was trimmed by 0 bases and J by 6 bases, leaving 9 bases between them. The CDR3 runs 15 residues. CDR3 in amino acids: CASSIDPGSNSPLHF. CDR3 bases: TGTGCCAGTAGTATAGATCCAGGGAGTAATTCACCCCTCCACTTT.

The chain carries TRBV6-5 and TRBJ1-1; 7 bases align to TRBD1. The germline V gene encodes CDR1 MNHEY and CDR2 SVGAGI. The trim removed 2 bases at V and 6 bases at J, leaving 3 bases unmatched. The CDR3 is made up of 13 amino acids. This CDR3 is CASSYKGAAEAFF. The CDR3 DNA reads TGTGCCAGCAGTTACAAGGGGGCGGCTGAAGCTTTCTTT.

The J gene is TRBJ2-7, the V gene TRBV28; D call uncertain. Looked up from germline, CDR1 is MDHEN and CDR2 is SYDVKM. The CDR3 covers 14 residues. Trimming left V 5 bases short and J 2 bases short, with 13 bases between. The CDR3 reads CASSGPLTPYEQYF. The CDR3 DNA reads as TGTGCCAGCAGTGGACCCCTAACTCCCTACGAGCAGTACTTC.

The gene calls are TRBV7-3 and TRBJ2-5; 7 nucleotides match TRBD2. The V and J ends lost 2 bases and 2 bases, in that order; junction bases with no gene match: 5. Germline CDR1 reads SGHTA; CDR2 reads FQGTGA. The CDR3 runs 15 residues. The CDR3 spells CASSLVGRSQETQYF. CDR3 DNA: TGTGCCAGCAGCTTAGTCGGGAGGTCTCAAGAGACCCAGTACTTC.

This rearrangement joins TRBV5-6 to TRBJ1-2, with D perhaps TRBD1 (5 bases). This CDR3 is built from 14 residues. V shed 3 bases and J shed 8 bases, with 17 bases lying between them. Germline values: CDR1 SGHDT, CDR2 YYEEEE. The CDR3 protein is CASSSSGGRWGYTF. CDR3 coding DNA: TGTGCCAGCAGCTCCAGCGGGGGTAGGTGGGGCTACACCTTC.

V is TRBV2 and J is TRBJ1-2; D unclear. V was cut by 6 bases and J by 4 bases, with 12 bases left in between. Germline CDR1 reads SNHLY; CDR2 reads FYNNEI. This CDR3 contains 13 residues. DNA of the CDR3: TGTGCCAGCAGGGCCGGGCCCGTCTATGGCTACACCTTC. This gives the protein CASRAGPVYGYTF.

The rearrangement joins TRBV28 to TRBJ2-6; D is undetermined. Trimming took 7 bases from V and 4 from J, leaving 17 bases between them. The CDR3 has 16 residues. Germline assignment: CDR1 MDHEN and CDR2 SYDVKM. The CDR3 spells CASTIGVLSGANVLTF. The DNA of the CDR3 is TGTGCCAGCACTATTGGGGTTCTCTCAGGGGCCAACGTCCTGACTTTC.

The V call is TRBV12-3 or TRBV12-4, the J call TRBJ2-7; D is perhaps TRBD1 (6 bases). V was pared by 6 bases and J by 4 bases, with 13 bases between. This CDR3 comprises 13 residues. The CDR3 DNA reads as TGTGCCAGCAGATTCCTACAGGGTTACGAGCAGTACTTC. Protein: CASRFLQGYEQYF.